This TCR beta chain was sequenced in a study of glioma-infiltrating T cells. This CDR3 spans 17 amino acids. The ends were cut back, 6 bases at V and 0 bases at J, with 18 bases in the middle. Germline CDR1 KGHSH, CDR2 LQKENI. TCR alpha and beta CDR3 regions were amplified from RNA using iRepertoire nested multiplex PCR. Input was 100-400 ng of tissue mRNA or PBMC total RNA. MiXCR, run by TCRdb on the multiplex PCR reads, gives a single entry per CDR3 protein. The sample lists about 130,000 distinct CDR3 sequences; more than 20% were seen once. The rearrangement uses TRBV18 and TRBJ1-5, with D possibly matching TRBD1 (5 bases). The clonotype originates from a human donor with low-grade glioma or glioblastoma, undergoing nonglioma brain surgery, or in good health (not recorded which). Sequencing used glioma tissue, nonneoplastic brain tissue, or PBMCs (not recorded which). The CDR3 nucleotides are TGTGCCAGCTCGGTTCTGGGGACGGAGAATAGCAATCAGCCCCAGCATTTT. Translated, it gives CASSVLGTENSNQPQHF.